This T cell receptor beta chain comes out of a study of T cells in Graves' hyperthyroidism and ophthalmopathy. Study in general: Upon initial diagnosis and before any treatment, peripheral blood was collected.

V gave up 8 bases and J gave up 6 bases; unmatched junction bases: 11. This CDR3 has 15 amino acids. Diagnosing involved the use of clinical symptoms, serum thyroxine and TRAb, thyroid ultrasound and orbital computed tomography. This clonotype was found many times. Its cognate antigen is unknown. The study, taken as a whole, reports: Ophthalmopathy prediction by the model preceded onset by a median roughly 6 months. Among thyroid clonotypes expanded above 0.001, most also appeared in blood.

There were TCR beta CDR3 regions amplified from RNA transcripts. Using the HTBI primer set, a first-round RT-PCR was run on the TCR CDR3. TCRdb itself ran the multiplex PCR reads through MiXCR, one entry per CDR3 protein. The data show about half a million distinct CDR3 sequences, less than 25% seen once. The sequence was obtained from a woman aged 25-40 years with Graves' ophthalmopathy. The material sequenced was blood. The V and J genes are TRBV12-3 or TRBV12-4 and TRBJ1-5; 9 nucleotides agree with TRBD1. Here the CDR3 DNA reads TGTGCCAGCTGTGCCTCCGGACAGGGGTTTCAGCCCCAGCATTTT. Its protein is CASCASGQGFQPQHF.